These 26 T cell receptor gamma chains came from one sample sequenced in a study of γδ T cells in repeated Plasmodium falciparum infection. Flow sorting of PBMC yielded separate Vgamma9/Vdelta2+ and Vdelta2-negative gammadelta T cell populations for bulk repertoire analysis. TCRdb fed the multiplex PCR reads to CATT. The sample holds tens of thousands of gamma-chain clones, almost 1.5% seen once. The sample taken for sequencing was gamma-delta T cells from blood. The receptors come from a pool of human donors (malaria-infected and uninfected, not separated).

A few counts support this clone. The protein recorded in TCRdb matches a much larger clone and deviates from this DNA's translation at residue 11, suggesting a read error; the protein here is obtained by translating the DNA. V gene TRGV3 combines with J gene TRGJ1 or TRGJ2. Germline V lookup: CDR1 VTNTFY, CDR2 YDVSTARD (reference sequence). CDR3 length: 14 residues. The CDR3 DNA reads as TGTGCCACCTGGGACAGGCGAAGGTATTATAGGAAACTCTTT. As protein: CATWDRRRYYRKLF.

There are many counts of this clone. Only one base separates this from a far larger clonotype, so it likely reflects a read error. Other DNA sequences of this sample code for an identical CDR3. The genes are TRGV9 and TRGJP. The germline gives CDR1 GITISATS, CDR2 ISYDGTV (reference sequence). The CDR3 extends over 15 amino acids. CDR3 sequence (DNA): TGTGCCTTGTGGGAGCAAGAGTTGGGCAAAAAAATCAAGGTGTTT. Protein sequence: CALWEQELGKKIKVF.

The sample holds a few counts of this clone. The protein TCRdb gives is from a much larger clone and does not agree with this DNA's translation at residue 11, likely a read error; the protein shown here comes from the DNA. The J gene is uncalled and the V gene is TRGV9. The CDR3 is made up of 13 amino acids. Germline CDR1 GITISATS, CDR2 ISYDGTV (reference sequence). CDR3 residues: CALWEVRKKIRVF. The CDR3, as DNA: TGTGCCTTGTGGGAGGTGCGCAAAAAAATCAGGGTATTT.

In this sample, this clone is medium-sized. The chain couples TRGV9 to TRGJ1 or TRGJ2. After removal of 3 bases from V and 2 bases from J, the junction contained 7 bases not matched to a gene. The germline V gene encodes CDR1 GITISATS and CDR2 ISYDGTV (reference sequence). This CDR3 region has 14 residues. As DNA, the CDR3 is TGTGCCTTGTGGGAGATCCTCCATTATTATAAGAAACTCTTT. Translating it yields CALWEILHYYKKLF.

A word on this clone: The amino acid sequence in TCRdb belongs to a much larger clone and departs from this DNA's translation at residue 4, likely a sequencing read error; the sequence shown is translated from the DNA. The V and J genes are TRGV8 and TRGJ1 or TRGJ2. Because TCRdb records no J gene, it was assigned here through a match of the DNA to germline. Per germline, CDR1 VENAVY and CDR2 YDSYNSRV. CDR3 length equals 13 residues. CDR3 in amino acids: CATREPWYYKKLF. As DNA, the CDR3 is TGTGCCACCAGGGAGCCCTGGTATTATAAGAAACTCTTT.

This clone occurred a few times. This likely reflects a read error, since a far larger clone is one base away. Other DNA sequences in this sample translate to the same CDR3. The chain is built from TRGV9 and TRGJ1 or TRGJ2. TCRdb leaves out the J gene; it was filled in here by matching the DNA to germline. Germline-derived CDR1 and CDR2 are GITISATS and ISYDGTV (reference sequence). The CDR3 runs to 13 residues. The CDR3 sequence: CALWEDYWDKKLF. The CDR3, as DNA: TGCGCCTTGTGGGAAGACTATTGGGATAAGAAACTCTTT.

This clone has ten or more counts. The chain combines TRGV9 with TRGJ1 or TRGJ2. Here the J gene came from matching the DNA to germline, since TCRdb omits it. V lost 1 base and J lost 0; bases outside the gene matches: 6. Germline values: CDR1 GITISATS, CDR2 ISYDGTV (reference sequence). There are 15 residues in the CDR3. CDR3 sequence (DNA): TGTGCCTTGTGGGAGGTCCACCAGAATTATTATAAGAAACTCTTT. Translation: CALWEVHQNYYKKLF.

This clone was picked up a small number of times. The amino acid sequence in TCRdb belongs to a much larger clone and departs from this DNA's translation at residue 4, likely a sequencing read error; the sequence shown is translated from the DNA. The J gene is TRGJ1 or TRGJ2, the V gene TRGV3. The CDR3 loop spans 11 amino acids. The germline V gene has CDR1 VTNTFY and CDR2 YDVSTARD (reference sequence). CDR3 amino acids: CATGDRPAKLF. CDR3 coding DNA: TGTGCCACCGGGGACAGGCCGGCGAAACTCTTT.

This clone was seen ten or more times. TCRdb attributes to this sequence the protein of a much larger clone, which differs from the DNA translation at residue 5; a read error is likely, and the protein displayed is translated from the DNA. This rearrangement joins TRGV9 to TRGJ1 or TRGJ2. CDR1 is GITISATS, CDR2 ISYDGTV, per germline (reference sequence). This CDR3 has 14 amino acids. J lost 3 bases, V lost 5 bases, and 10 bases had no gene match. The CDR3 DNA follows: TGTGCCTTGTGGGGGCCGAAGACTTATTATAAGAAACTCTTT. Its translation: CALWGPKTYYKKLF.

The V segment is TRGV9, and no J call was made. This CDR3 comprises 23 residues. CDR1 GITISATS and CDR2 ISYDGTV come from the germline V gene (reference sequence). CDR3 nucleotide sequence: TGTGCCTTGTGGGAGGTGCAAGAGTTGGGCAAAAAAATCAAGGTACTTGGTCCCGGAACAAAGCTTTTC. It yields the protein CALWEVQELGKKIKVLGPGTKLF.

As concerns this clone: TCRdb pairs this DNA with a much larger clone's protein that differs at residue 13, likely a read error; the protein shown was translated from the DNA. The chain employs TRGV9 and TRGJP. The J gene comes from matching the DNA to germline here; TCRdb lacks it. CDR3 length: 17 amino acids. CDR1 is GITISATS, CDR2 ISYDGTV, per germline (reference sequence). The CDR3 protein is CALWEVSGELGKEIKVF. CDR3 DNA: TGTGCCTTGTGGGAGGTTTCTGGAGAGTTGGGCAAAGAAATCAAGGTATTT.

Details on this clone: It is likely a read error: a sequence one base away is far more abundant. Additional DNA sequences in this sample encode the identical CDR3. The chain has TRGV9 and TRGJP. TCRdb gives no J gene; it was assigned here by matching the DNA to germline. J was trimmed by 7 bases and V by 3 bases; bases with no gene match: 9. The CDR3 loop spans 17 amino acids. Per germline, CDR1 GITISATS and CDR2 ISYDGTV (reference sequence). For the CDR3, the DNA is TGTGCCTTGTGGGAGAGAGAAGAGGAGTTGGGCAAAAAAATCAAGGTATTT. As protein: CALWEREEELGKKIKVF.

To note about this clone: The TCRdb protein, from a much larger clone, departs from this DNA's translation at residue 9, likely by read error; the protein shown derives from the DNA. The chain recombines TRGV9 with TRGJP2. TCRdb offers no J gene call, so here the DNA was matched to germline to obtain one. Germline V gives CDR1 GITISATS, CDR2 ISYDGTV (reference sequence). This CDR3 is built from 14 residues. The CDR3 coding sequence is TGTGCCTTGTGGACCCACAGTAGTGGTTGGATCAAGACGTTT. Encoded protein: CALWTHSSGWIKTF.

Ten or more counts support this clone. This likely stems from a read error, as it lies one base from a far larger clone. The chain recombines TRGV9 with TRGJP. No J segment appears in TCRdb, so it was assigned here by matching the sequence to germline. Germline V gene sequence: CDR1 GITISATS, CDR2 ISYDGTV (reference sequence). The CDR3 extends over 17 amino acids. CDR3 bases: TGTGCCCTGTGGGAGGTAACCCAAGAGTTGGGCAAAAAAATCAAGGTATTT. This translates into CALWEVTQELGKKIKVF.

As for this clone: The protein TCRdb gives is from a much larger clone and does not agree with this DNA's translation at residue 7, likely a read error; the protein shown here comes from the DNA. The chain is built from TRGV5 and TRGJ1 or TRGJ2. TCRdb offers no J gene call, so here the DNA was matched to germline to obtain one. The germline gives CDR1 VINAFY, CDR2 YDVSNSKD. V was pared by 3 bases and J by 1 base, with 6 bases of the junction left unmatched. CDR3 length equals 14 residues. CDR3 DNA: TGTGCCACCTGGGACCGTGGTAATTATTATAAGAAACTCTTT. It encodes CATWDRGNYYKKLF.

The table lists this clone with a few counts. The TCRdb protein comes from a much larger clone and disagrees with this DNA's translation at residue 11, likely due to a read error; the protein given here is derived from the DNA. This sequence joins TRGV8 and TRGJ1 or TRGJ2. Here the J gene came from matching the DNA to germline, since TCRdb omits it. The J segment lost 11 bases and the V segment lost 0 bases, leaving 13 bases of the junction unmatched. The V gene's germline CDR1 is VENAVY and CDR2 YDSYNSRV. The CDR3 is 14 amino acids. The CDR3 is CATWDRPSGYEKLF. CDR3 DNA: TGTGCCACCTGGGATAGGCCCTCGGGGTATGAGAAACTCTTT.

This clone has a count of ten or more. A far larger clone is one nucleotide away, so this likely arose from a read error. Different DNA sequences within this sample yield the same CDR3. The chain recombines TRGV9 with TRGJ1 or TRGJ2. The J gene, not given by TCRdb, was assigned here from a germline match of the nucleotide sequence. The CDR3 extends over 15 amino acids. From germline, CDR1 is GITISATS and CDR2 ISYDGTV (reference sequence). The CDR3 nucleotides read TGTGCCTTGTGGGAGGTCTCCAGGAATTATTACAAGAAACTCTTT. Translation: CALWEVSRNYYKKLF.

This clone was observed at least ten times. The amino acid sequence in TCRdb belongs to a much larger clone and departs from this DNA's translation at residue 4, likely a sequencing read error; the sequence shown is translated from the DNA. The CDR3 nucleotides read TGTGCCTTGCGGGAGACTAATACCACTGGTTGGTTCAAGATATTT. Translation: CALRETNTTGWFKIF. The chain carries TRGV9 and TRGJP1. TCRdb gives no J gene; it was assigned here by matching the DNA to germline. The CDR3 totals 15 residues. The V gene's germline CDR1 is GITISATS and CDR2 ISYDGTV (reference sequence).

The table lists this clone with a count of one. The CDR3 DNA reads as TGTGCCACCTGGGACTATGGCCACTGGTTGGTTAAGATATTT. This gives the protein CATWDYGHWLVKIF. The J gene has no call, while the V gene is TRGV2. Germline CDR1 reads EGSNGY; CDR2 reads YDSYNSKV. The CDR3 contains 14 residues.

This clone has a handful of counts. TCRdb pairs this DNA with a much larger clone's protein that differs at residue 8, likely a read error; the protein shown was translated from the DNA. The gene calls are TRGV4 and TRGJ1 or TRGJ2. Germline matching of the DNA provided the J gene here, since TCRdb leaves it blank. CDR3 length: 13 residues. From germline, CDR1 is EGSTGY and CDR2 YDSYTSSV. V lost 4 bases and J lost 5; bases outside the gene matches: 8. CDR3 amino acids: CATWDSLDYKKLF. CDR3 nucleotide sequence: TGTGCCACCTGGGACTCTCTAGATTATAAGAAACTCTTT.

This clone was recorded many times. This likely came from a read error, as a far larger clone is one base away. The V gene is TRGV9, the J gene TRGJ1 or TRGJ2. The germline V gene has CDR1 GITISATS and CDR2 ISYDGTV (reference sequence). The CDR3 is made up of 11 amino acids. Losses at the gene ends were 5 bases for V and 6 bases for J; bases not matched to a gene: 4. The CDR3 sequence is CALWGAYKKLF. The CDR3 region has the DNA TGTGCCTTGTGGGGGGCTTATAAGAAACTCTTT.

In this sample, this clone turned up many times. TCRdb lists the protein of a much larger clone for this DNA, which differs at residue 5, so this is likely a read error; the protein given here is translated from the DNA itself. The rearrangement links TRGV9 to TRGJP. No J gene is reported in TCRdb; it was inferred here by comparing the DNA with germline. CDR1 is GITISATS and CDR2 is ISYDGTV in the germline V gene (reference sequence). V trimming: 5 bases; J trimming: 3 bases; junction bases outside the gene matches: 10. CDR3 length: 18 amino acids. CDR3 residues: CALWGVPSQELGKKIKVF. Here the CDR3 DNA reads TGTGCCTTGTGGGGGGTACCCTCGCAAGAGTTGGGCAAAAAAATCAAGGTATTT.

This clone showed up just a few times. A far larger clone is off by one base, so a read error is likely. Other DNA sequences in the same sample also yield this CDR3. The chain combines TRGV9 with TRGJ1 or TRGJ2. Because TCRdb records no J gene, it was assigned here through a match of the DNA to germline. Germline V lookup: CDR1 GITISATS, CDR2 ISYDGTV (reference sequence). This CDR3 spans 11 amino acids. The V and J ends lost 4 bases and 9 bases, in that order; junction bases with no gene match: 6. The CDR3 spells CALWEPPKKLF. In DNA, the CDR3 is TGTGCCTTGTGGGAACCACCTAAGAAACTCTTT.

This clone showed up just a few times. A far larger clone is one nucleotide away, so this likely arose from a read error. The same CDR3 can be traced to other DNA sequences in this sample. The chain carries TRGV9 and TRGJP. The J gene comes from matching the DNA to germline here; TCRdb lacks it. CDR1 GITISATS and CDR2 ISYDGTV come from the germline V gene (reference sequence). The CDR3 extends over 18 amino acids. The CDR3 region has the DNA TGTGCCTTGTGGGAGGGTACGAAAGAGGGGTTGGGCAAAAAGATCAAGGTATTT. Its protein is CALWEGTKEGLGKKIKVF.

This clone is medium-sized within its sample. Other DNA sequences within the sample encode an identical CDR3. The V gene is TRGV9, the J gene TRGJP2. The CDR3 runs to 16 residues. The V gene end was trimmed by 0 bases and the J gene end by 3 bases; junction bases not matched to a gene: 7. From germline, CDR1 is GITISATS and CDR2 ISYDGTV (reference sequence). The CDR3 loop reads CALWEVHGGSDWIKTF. In DNA, the CDR3 is TGTGCCTTGTGGGAGGTGCACGGAGGTAGTGATTGGATCAAGACGTTT.

This clone was recorded many times. The protein TCRdb lists belongs to a much larger clone and differs from this DNA's translation at residue 10, which points to a read error; the protein shown is made from the DNA. This rearrangement joins TRGV9 to TRGJP. Because TCRdb records no J gene, it was assigned here through a match of the DNA to germline. CDR1 and CDR2 (germline): GITISATS, ISYDGTV (reference sequence). The CDR3 loop spans 15 amino acids. CDR3 sequence (DNA): TGTGCCTTGTGGGAGTCAGAGTTGGGCGAAAAAATCAAGGTATTT. Translation gives CALWESELGEKIKVF.